This TCR beta chain was retrieved from a study of identical twins. Trimming at V came to 2 bases and at J to 7 bases, leaving 5 bases not matched to a gene. Germline V gives CDR1 SGHRS, CDR2 YFSETQ. The CDR3 loop spans 15 amino acids. Unique molecular identifiers were present on cDNA, and template switching added a universal primer site. One entry per CDR3 protein results from TCRdb running MiXCR on the 5' RACE reads. The sample consists of 250,000 or so distinct CDR3 sequences, approximately 7% of them appearing once. This clonotype has a count of ten or more. The same sample was also studied in work on yellow fever vaccine responses in identical twins.

Sequenced: memory (CD45RO+) T cells sorted from blood. This sequence was found in a woman aged 18-29 years in good health. V is TRBV5-1 and J is TRBJ2-1; 11 positions agree with TRBD1. CDR3 coding DNA: TGCGCCAGCAGCTTCCGGGACAGGGGGAGTAATGAGCAGTTCTTC. Its translation: CASSFRDRGSNEQFF.